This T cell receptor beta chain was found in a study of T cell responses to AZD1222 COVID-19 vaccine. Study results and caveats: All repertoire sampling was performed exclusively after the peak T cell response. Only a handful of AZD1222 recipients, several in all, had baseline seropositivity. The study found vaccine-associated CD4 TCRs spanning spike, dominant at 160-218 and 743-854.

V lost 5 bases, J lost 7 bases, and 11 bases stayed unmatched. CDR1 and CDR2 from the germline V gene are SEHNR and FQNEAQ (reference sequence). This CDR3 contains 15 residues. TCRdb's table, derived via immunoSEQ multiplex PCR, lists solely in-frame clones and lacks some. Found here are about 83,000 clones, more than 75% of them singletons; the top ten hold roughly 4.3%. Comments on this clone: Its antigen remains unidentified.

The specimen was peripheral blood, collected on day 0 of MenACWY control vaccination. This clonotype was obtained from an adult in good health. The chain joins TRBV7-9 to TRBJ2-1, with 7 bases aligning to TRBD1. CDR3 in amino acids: CASSPPGIRGNEQFF. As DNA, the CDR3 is TGTGCCAGCAGCCCTCCCGGGATCAGGGGGAATGAGCAGTTCTTC.